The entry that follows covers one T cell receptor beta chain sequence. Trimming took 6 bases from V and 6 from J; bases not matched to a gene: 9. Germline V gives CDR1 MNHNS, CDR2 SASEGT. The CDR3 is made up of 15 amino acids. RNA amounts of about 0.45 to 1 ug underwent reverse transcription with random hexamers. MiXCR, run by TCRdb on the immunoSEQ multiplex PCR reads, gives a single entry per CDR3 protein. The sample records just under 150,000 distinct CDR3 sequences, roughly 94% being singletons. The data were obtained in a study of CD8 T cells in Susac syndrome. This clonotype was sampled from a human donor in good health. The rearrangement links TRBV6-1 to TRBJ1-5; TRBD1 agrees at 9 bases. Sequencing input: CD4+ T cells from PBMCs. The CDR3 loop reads CASSLGGTGSQPQHF. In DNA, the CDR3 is TGTGCCAGCAGCTTAGGTGGGACAGGGAGTCAGCCCCAGCATTTT.